The rows below give T cell receptor beta chains drawn from one sample of a study of shared clonotypes between healthy human individuals. Using immunoSEQ multiplex PCR, the repertoire was profiled, and TCRdb retains in-frame clones only, with some absent. The repertoire has 1,500,000 or so clones, 98% to 99% of them found once; the top ten carry 0.36%. Sequencing was carried out using naive CD4+ T cells sorted from blood. Every receptor here comes from a man aged 25 to 45 in good health. Each CDR3 is given with its conserved first and last residue. D genes are given only for firm matches. Size is omitted from some rows. Given values are once, few, many or a class for expanded clones.

TRBJ2-2 NA TRBV11-3 NA CASSLEKYGELFF TGTGCCAGCAGCTTAGAGAAATACGGGGAGCTGTTTTTT
TRBJ1-2 NA TRBV28 NA CASSFPSQVTSYGYTF TGTGCCAGCAGTTTCCCCTCCCAGGTAACGAGCTATGGCTACACCTTC
TRBJ2-6 NA TRBV9 NA CASSVGAGSGANVLTF TGTGCCAGCAGCGTAGGAGCTGGGTCTGGGGCCAACGTCCTGACTTTC
TRBJ1-1 NA TRBV2 NA CASNRVSRGQAVNTEAFF TGTGCCAGCAATCGGGTTTCGCGGGGGCAGGCGGTGAACACTGAAGCTTTCTTT
TRBJ1-1 NA TRBV10-1 NA CASSESRWTEAFF TGCGCCAGCAGTGAGTCACGGTGGACTGAAGCTTTCTTT
TRBJ2-5 TRBD2 TRBV7-7 NA CASSLVAGGRKETQYF TGTGCCAGCAGCTTAGTGGCGGGAGGGCGGAAAGAGACCCAGTACTTC
TRBJ2-7 NA TRBV6-5 once CASSYSKGNSYEQYF TGTGCCAGCAGTTACTCGAAGGGGAACTCCTACGAGCAGTACTTC
TRBJ2-2 TRBD1 TRBV9 NA CASSAGQGIGTGELFF TGTGCCAGCAGCGCTGGACAGGGTATCGGGACCGGGGAGCTGTTTTTT
TRBJ1-2 NA TRBV5-4 once CASSLQSFGAGDYGYTF TGTGCCAGCAGCTTGCAGAGTTTCGGGGCGGGGGACTATGGCTACACCTTC
TRBJ2-5 NA TRBV7-8 NA CASSLVKGGETQYF TGTGCCAGCAGCTTAGTTAAGGGCGGCGAGACCCAGTACTTC
TRBJ2-7 TRBD1 TRBV18 once CASSSGQGHYEQYF TGTGCCAGCTCATCGGGACAGGGACACTACGAGCAGTACTTC
TRBJ2-1 NA TRBV19 NA CASQYSSNNEQFF TGTGCCAGTCAATATTCCTCAAACAATGAGCAGTTCTTC
TRBJ2-2 TRBD2 TRBV9 NA CASSTLAGATGELFF TGTGCCAGCAGCACCCTAGCGGGAGCCACCGGGGAGCTGTTTTTT
TRBJ2-1 TRBD2 TRBV28 NA CASSLAGGAYNEQFF TGTGCCAGCAGTTTGGCGGGAGGCGCCTACAATGAGCAGTTCTTC
TRBJ2-5 NA TRBV2 NA CASSVRSQETQYF TGTGCCAGCAGTGTCCGGTCACAAGAGACCCAGTACTTC
TRBJ2-7 TRBD1 TRBV19 NA CASSGQGAPPFYEQYF TGTGCCAGTAGCGGACAGGGGGCGCCCCCTTTTTACGAGCAGTACTTC
TRBJ2-1 TRBD2 TRBV14 NA CASSQERGYAAGDEQFF TGTGCCAGCAGCCAAGAAAGGGGTTACGCAGCGGGGGATGAGCAGTTCTTC
TRBJ2-2 TRBD2 TRBV28 NA CASSRTSGNTGELFF TGTGCCAGCAGCCGGACTAGCGGAAACACCGGGGAGCTGTTTTTT
TRBJ2-1 NA TRBV14 NA CASSQSASLGNEQFF TGTGCCAGCAGCCAATCGGCTAGCCTTGGGAATGAGCAGTTCTTC
TRBJ2-7 TRBD2 TRBV28 NA CASRASGLVPYEQYF TGTGCCAGCAGGGCCTCGGGACTAGTCCCCTACGAGCAGTACTTC
TRBJ2-5 NA TRBV2 NA CASRGDTKETQYF TGTGCCAGCAGGGGGGACACCAAAGAGACCCAGTACTTC
TRBJ1-5 NA TRBV28 NA CASSAGSQPQHF TGTGCCAGCAGTGCGGGCAGTCAGCCCCAGCATTTT
TRBJ2-1 NA TRBV7-7 once CASSLLGGNNEQFF TGTGCTAGCAGCTTATTAGGAGGGAACAATGAGCAGTTCTTC
TRBJ1-4 NA TRBV5-1 NA CASSLNLGTNEKLFF TGCGCCAGCAGCTTGAACCTGGGGACTAATGAAAAACTGTTTTTT
TRBJ1-4 NA TRBV18 NA CASSPSITNEKLFF TGTGCCAGCTCACCGAGTATAACTAATGAAAAACTGTTTTTT
TRBJ2-7 NA TRBV7-8 NA CASSFGLLSSYEQYF TGTGCCAGCAGCTTCGGCCTTCTGAGCTCCTACGAGCAGTACTTC
TRBJ2-7 TRBD2 TRBV7-2 NA CASSLELAHSYEQYF TGTGCCAGCAGCTTAGAACTAGCGCACTCCTACGAGCAGTACTTC
TRBJ2-1 NA TRBV18 NA CASSPNTRSSYNEQFF TGTGCCAGCTCACCCAACACACGAAGCTCCTACAATGAGCAGTTCTTC
TRBJ1-1 NA TRBV2 NA CASGGAQGRGTEAFF TGTGCCAGCGGCGGAGCACAGGGAAGAGGGACTGAAGCTTTCTTT
TRBJ2-7 NA TRBV11-3 NA CASSRGNEQYF TGTGCCAGCAGCAGGGGGAACGAGCAGTACTTC